This T cell receptor (beta chain) stems from a study of shared clonotypes between healthy human individuals. The study's findings and limits: Clonotype sharing among donors, it was expected, would be affected by sequencing depth. It was observed that about 5% of naive CD4 clonotypes were shared across a handful of donors.

Germline V CDR1 and CDR2: SGHTS, YDEGEE. The CDR3 contains 14 residues. With CCR7-negative CD45RA+ TemRA cells, CD45RO+ cells were combined in CD8 memory. About this clone: Its antigen is not known.

The assay was immunoSEQ multiplex PCR, and TCRdb's table has in-frame clones only and misses some. There are 550,000 to 800,000 clones in the sample; roughly 91% occur only once, and about 33% lies in the top ten. Sequences were obtained from memory CD8+ T cells from PBMCs. Subset defined: CD45RO+ cells pooled with CCR7-negative TemRA cells. This TCR came from a man aged 18 to 30 in good health. Some clones in this sample may be carry-over from other donors' samples. This sequence joins TRBV5-8 and TRBJ1-4, with unresolved D. The CDR3 bases are TGTGCGACTATCGGACGGTTGATGGATGAAAAACTGTTTTTT. Encoded protein: CATIGRLMDEKLFF. The full variable domain, completed using reference TRBV5-8 and TRBJ1-4, is EAGVTQSPTHLIKTRGQQATLRCSPISGHTSVYWYQQALGLGLQFLLWYDEGEERNRGNFPPRFSGRQFPNYSSELNVNALELEDSALYLCATIGRLMDEKLFFGSGTQLSVL.